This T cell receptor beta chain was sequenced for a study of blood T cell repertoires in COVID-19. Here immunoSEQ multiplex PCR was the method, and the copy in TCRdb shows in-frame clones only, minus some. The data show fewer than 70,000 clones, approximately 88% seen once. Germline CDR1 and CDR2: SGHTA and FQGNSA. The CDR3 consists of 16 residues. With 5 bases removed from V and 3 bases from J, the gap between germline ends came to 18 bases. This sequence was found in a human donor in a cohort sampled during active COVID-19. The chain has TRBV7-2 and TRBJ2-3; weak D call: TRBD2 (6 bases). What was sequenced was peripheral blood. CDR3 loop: CASSAAGLRGTDTQYF. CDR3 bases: TGTGCCAGCAGCGCCGCGGGACTCCGGGGAACAGATACGCAGTATTTT.